This T cell receptor beta chain is from a study of OX40 agonist ivuxolimab in advanced cancers. Concerning the study at large: The costimulatory receptor OX40 (CD134) was targeted by ivuxolimab, a fully human IgG2 agonistic monoclonal antibody. Intravenous ivuxolimab was administered to patients every 2 weeks at six dose levels: 0.01, 0.1, 0.3, 1.5, 3 and 10 mg/kg. In the dose-escalation cohort, roughly 80% of patients were male, and the mean age was about 55 years, with a range of roughly 23 to 85. The point of sequencing TCRbeta in the periphery was to test whether ivuxolimab changed TCR sequence diversity and drove clonal T-cell expansion. Among the approximately 50 dose-escalation patients, around 20 had hepatocellular carcinoma, approximately 15 melanoma, 9 renal cell carcinoma and 9 head and neck cancer. Partial responses were achieved by three dose-escalation patients, of whom one had hepatocellular carcinoma and two had cutaneous melanoma. The monotherapy dose-escalation portion (N ≈ 52 patients) of the phase I ivuxolimab trial is reported in the paper. Patients were allowed to have had prior anti-PD-1, anti-PD-L1 or anti-CTLA-4 therapy, and around two fifths of the dose-escalation patients had been treated with checkpoint inhibitors. Study-wide conclusions, independent of this receptor: Which antigens the clonally expanded peripheral T cells were specific for was not determined. Low levels of normalized T-cell clonal expansion were also shown by some nonresponding patients. In the 0.1-3.0 mg/kg groups, partial responders were among the patients with the lowest normalized peripheral clonal expansion, particularly in CD8+ T cells. After ivuxolimab, expanded clones were on average more numerous among CD8+ T cells than among CD4+ T cells. At doses of 0.1 to 3.0 mg/kg, clonal expansion of both CD4+ and CD8+ blood T cells was observed from baseline to week 6.

Details on this clone: Its antigen target is currently unknown. No much larger clone is present one base from it, and per-base qualities are unavailable.

The germline V gene sets CDR1 to SNHLY and CDR2 to FYNNEI. The V end loses 5 bases and the J end loses 9 bases, and a stretch of 14 bases separates them. The CDR3 goes from the cysteine to the phenylalanine over 13 residues. Left in the record is the CDR3 DNA by itself, 39 bases read in frame from the first base. For sequencing of the TCRbeta CDR3 region, genomic DNA was extracted from the sorted cells. The immunoSEQ Assay was used for sequencing of TCRbeta CDR3 regions. TCRdb retrieved this table from immuneACCESS and kept in-frame rearrangements only. Not all clones are present; in checked studies, unresolved V genes account for under half, and no reason is known for the remainder. Here the sample has about 73,000 clones; approximately 86% occur a single time. Approximately 0.7% of the sample belongs to the ten largest clones. The trial excluded patients who had a history of autoimmune disease or who were on systemic immunosuppression. Peripheral blood for TCR sequencing was drawn from every dose cohort at baseline, at cycle 4 day 1 and at cycle 7 day 1. The samples were taken from a phase I, first-in-human, multicenter, open-label dose-escalation trial of ivuxolimab. Adults with locally advanced or metastatic melanoma, renal cell, hepatocellular, or head and neck squamous cell carcinoma were enrolled in the trial. Before TCR sequencing, CD4+ T cells and CD8+ T cells were sorted from peripheral blood as separate populations.

The sequence was collected from an adult with an advanced solid tumor such as melanoma, head and neck, liver or kidney cancer. The sequenced sample was CD4+ or CD8+ T cells sorted from blood, obtained in a trial of the OX40 agonist ivuxolimab. The sequence joins TRBV2 to TRBJ2-1; perhaps TRBD2 is the D gene, with 6 bases matching. The bases are TGTGCCAGCAGTACGACTAGTTGGGGTGAGCAGTTCTTC. It translates as CASSTTSWGEQFF.